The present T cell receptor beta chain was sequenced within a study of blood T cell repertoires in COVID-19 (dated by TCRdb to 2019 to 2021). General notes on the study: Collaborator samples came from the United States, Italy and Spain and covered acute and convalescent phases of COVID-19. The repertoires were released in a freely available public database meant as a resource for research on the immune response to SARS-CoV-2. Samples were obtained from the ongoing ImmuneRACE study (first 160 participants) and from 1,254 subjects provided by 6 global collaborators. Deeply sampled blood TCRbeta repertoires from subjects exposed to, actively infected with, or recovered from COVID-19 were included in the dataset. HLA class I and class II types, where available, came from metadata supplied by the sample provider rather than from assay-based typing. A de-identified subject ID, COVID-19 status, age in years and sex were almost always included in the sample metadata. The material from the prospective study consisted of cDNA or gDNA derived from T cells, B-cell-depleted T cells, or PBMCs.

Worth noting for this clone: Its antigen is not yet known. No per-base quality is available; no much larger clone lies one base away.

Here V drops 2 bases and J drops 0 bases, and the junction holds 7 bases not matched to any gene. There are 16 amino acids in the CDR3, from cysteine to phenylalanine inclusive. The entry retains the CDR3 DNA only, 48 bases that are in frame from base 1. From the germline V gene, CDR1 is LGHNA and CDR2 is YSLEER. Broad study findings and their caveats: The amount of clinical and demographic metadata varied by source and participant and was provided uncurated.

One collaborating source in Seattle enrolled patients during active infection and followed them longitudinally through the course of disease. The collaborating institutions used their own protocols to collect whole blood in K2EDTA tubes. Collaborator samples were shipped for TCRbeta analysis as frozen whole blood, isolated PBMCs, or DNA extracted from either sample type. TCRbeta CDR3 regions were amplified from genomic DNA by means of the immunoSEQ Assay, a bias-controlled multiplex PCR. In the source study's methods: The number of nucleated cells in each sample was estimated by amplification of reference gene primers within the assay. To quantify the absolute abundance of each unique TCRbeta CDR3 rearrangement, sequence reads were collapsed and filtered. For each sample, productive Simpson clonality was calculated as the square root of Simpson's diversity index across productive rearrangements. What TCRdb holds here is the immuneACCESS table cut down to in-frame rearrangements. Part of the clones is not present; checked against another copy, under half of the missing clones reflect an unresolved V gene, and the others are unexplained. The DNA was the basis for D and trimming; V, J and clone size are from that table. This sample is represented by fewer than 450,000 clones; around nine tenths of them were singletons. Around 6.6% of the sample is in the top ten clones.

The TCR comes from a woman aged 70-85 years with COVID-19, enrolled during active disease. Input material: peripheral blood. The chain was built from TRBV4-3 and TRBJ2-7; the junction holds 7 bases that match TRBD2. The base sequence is TGCGCCAGCAGCCAAACGACTAGCCTAAGCTCCTACGAGCAGTACTTC. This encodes CASSQTTSLSSYEQYF.